What follows describes a single T cell receptor beta chain. This clonotype was found many times. Its recognized antigen is unknown. Per-base quality was not reported, and no clone a single base away is much larger than it. CDR3 length: 15 amino acids, cysteine to phenylalanine. Here the CDR3 DNA is all that survives: 45 bases in frame from base 1. CDR1 and CDR2 were assigned from the germline V gene as MNHNS and SASEGT. V loses 3 bases, J loses 6 bases, and the germline ends lie 17 bases apart. The sample comes from a study of T cells in Graves' hyperthyroidism and ophthalmopathy (dated by TCRdb to the late 2010s). In terms of the full investigation: Peripheral blood was sampled at the time of initial diagnosis, prior to any treatment. TCR V-J signatures able to tell the groups apart were searched for in a discovery cohort of approximately 95 patients, of whom under 45 had Graves' ophthalmopathy and roughly 57 had stable Graves' hyperthyroidism. An independent validation cohort of 18 to 20 hyperthyroidism patients and 17 patients who later progressed to ophthalmopathy tested prospective prediction of ophthalmopathy. The roughly 99 discovery patients were divided at random into training and test sets in a 7:3 ratio. Thyroid tissue and blood T-cell repertoires from several Graves' hyperthyroidism patients were also compared in the study. After sampling, hyperthyroidism patients received methimazole starting at 30 mg daily, and ophthalmopathy patients received high-dose intravenous methylprednisolone. The paper reports TCR Vbeta CDR3 sequencing of over 120 peripheral blood samples: fewer than 50 ophthalmopathy, under 85 hyperthyroidism and around 17 progressor patients.

On the study overall, not on this receptor specifically: During validation, the model predicted progression to ophthalmopathy a median of roughly six months ahead of onset, with approximately 70% sensitivity and around 72% specificity. Sample size was not statistically predetermined, and blinding of investigators to group allocation was not performed. Most expanded thyroid clonotypes (frequency above 0.001) were also detected in blood, a finding suggesting that blood repertoires may reflect thyroid immune responses. A model built on a 13 V-J signature distinguished ophthalmopathy from stable hyperthyroidism, reaching 87.88% sensitivity and about 81% specificity in cross-validation and 80%/75% in testing.

Stable Graves' hyperthyroidism was defined as no progression to ophthalmopathy during 18 months of follow-up. Hyperthyroidism patients were newly diagnosed, with disease duration under 2 months, and aged 18 to 65 years. Patients with uncontrolled infections, other autoimmune diseases, pregnancy or lactation were excluded. Diagnoses relied on clinical symptoms, serum thyroxine and TRAb, thyroid ultrasound and orbital computed tomography. PBMCs were isolated from more than 8 ml of fresh peripheral blood by Ficoll-Paque density gradient centrifugation. Trizol reagent was used to extract total RNA, and RNA quality was then checked on an Agilent 2100 Bioanalyzer. The TCR beta CDR3 regions were amplified from RNA transcripts. The TCR CDR3 was subjected to a first round of RT-PCR using the HTBI primer set and the Qiagen OneStep RT-PCR kit. Libraries were constructed in a second round of multiplex PCR, after which size selection and purification were carried out. Libraries were sequenced paired-end with 100 bp reads on an Illumina HiSeq2000. Processing in the source paper ran as follows. Raw data were processed with SOAPnuke, discarding reads with adapters, uncalled bases, mean Phred below 15, or no exact constant-primer or identifier match. COPE v1.2.5 was used to merge the high-quality paired reads, and each unique nucleotide sequence was defined as a clonotype. MiTCR v1.1 was used to align clonotypes to the IMGT TRBV, TRBD and TRBJ reference segments. The analysis was restricted to V-J combinations with a frequency above 0.0001, which together covered about 99% of the repertoires. The TCS score was defined as F50 (clonal expansion) divided by E x V (chaos), with BLOSUM62-based TCRdist calculated between CDR3 peptides within each V-J. Welch's t-statistics and random forest reduced around 510 V-J features to roughly 13, which were used in a naive Bayes classifier (R e1071). Using fastp trimming at Q25 and MiXCR clonotype assembly, TCRdb reanalyzed the public sequencing data and kept in-frame beta chains. Rows with a matching CDR3 protein are joined into one entry that keeps the most common DNA and genes. These V and J calls rely on TCRdb rather than the paper's analysis. The sample table shows hundreds of thousands of distinct CDR3 sequences, and 16% are seen once. The top ten clones comprise approximately 18% of the sample.

This clonotype was sampled from a woman under 30 with Graves' hyperthyroidism. The chain is assembled from TRBV6-1 and TRBJ1-2, with TRBD1 tentatively as D gene (5 bases match). The sequencing input was blood. CDR3 sequence: CASSESPGTIDGYTF. The nucleotide sequence is TGTGCCAGCAGTGAGAGCCCAGGGACTATTGATGGCTACACCTTC.